These 18 T cell receptor beta chains originate from one sample sequenced in a study of CD8 T cells in Susac syndrome. With random hexamers, about 0.45 to 1 ug RNA was reverse transcribed. One entry per CDR3 protein, called by TCRdb with MiXCR from the immunoSEQ multiplex PCR reads. The data contain about 200,000 distinct CDR3 sequences, roughly 94% of them singletons. Sequencing used CD4+ T cells from PBMCs. These receptors originate from a human donor in good health.

The chain combines TRBV5-6 with TRBJ2-1, with 14 nucleotides matching TRBD2. V gave up 1 base and J gave up 5 bases; unmatched junction bases: 8. CDR3 size: 18 residues. Germline lookup yields CDR1 SGHDT and CDR2 YYEEEE. CDR3: CASSLRPGLAGVDNEQFF. In DNA, the CDR3 is TGTGCCAGCAGCTTGCGCCCGGGACTAGCGGGAGTGGACAATGAGCAGTTCTTC.

The chain uses TRBV7-9 and TRBJ2-3; D gene unclear. Between the trimmed V and J ends, which lost 2 bases and 4 bases, there was a span of 13 bases. Germline lookup yields CDR1 SEHNR and CDR2 FQNEAQ (reference sequence). The CDR3 is 15 amino acids. CDR3 amino acids: CASSLLNGPSDTQYF. The CDR3 bases are TGTGCCAGCAGCTTACTGAATGGTCCCTCAGATACGCAGTATTTT.

The chain couples TRBV18 to TRBJ2-3; D gene uncertain. V lost 8 bases and J lost 6, with 12 bases in between. Germline lookup yields CDR1 KGHSH and CDR2 LQKENI. The CDR3 runs 12 residues. The CDR3: CASGKSRDTQYF. The CDR3, as DNA: TGTGCCAGCGGAAAATCCCGTGATACGCAGTATTTT.

J is TRBJ1-5 and V is TRBV12-3 or TRBV12-4; 8 bases match TRBD1. V lost 5 bases and J lost 5; bases outside the gene matches: 5. This CDR3 contains 14 residues. CDR3 amino acids: CASSQDRVDQPQHF. DNA for the CDR3: TGTGCCAGCAGTCAGGACAGGGTCGATCAGCCCCAGCATTTT.

The V gene is TRBV19, the J gene TRBJ2-5, with D possibly matching TRBD2 (5 bases). This CDR3 is 13 amino acids long. Germline CDR1 and CDR2: LNHDA and SQIVND (reference sequence). V lost 5 bases to trimming and J lost 0 bases, with 7 bases between them. CDR3 DNA sequence: TGTGCCAGTAGTCAAGCGGACCAAGAGACCCAGTACTTC. Protein product: CASSQADQETQYF.

J is TRBJ2-7 and V is TRBV4-1, with D possibly being TRBD2 (7 bases). Germline V gene lookup returns CDR1 MGHRA and CDR2 YSYEKL. The length of the CDR3 is 17 residues. The V and J ends lost 1 base and 0 bases respectively, with 16 bases between them. DNA of the CDR3: TGCGCCAGCAGCCAAGGGTGGGAGGGGGGTAGCTCCTACGAGCAGTACTTC. Translation gives CASSQGWEGGSSYEQYF.

The chain employs TRBV29-1 and TRBJ2-7, with 10 bases lining up with TRBD1. The germline gives CDR1 SQVTM, CDR2 ANQGSEA. The ends lost 6 bases at V and 3 bases at J; junction bases unmatched: 5. The CDR3 spans 13 residues. The CDR3 coding sequence is TGCAGCGTGGTCGGGACAGGGGACTACGAGCAGTACTTC. Protein: CSVVGTGDYEQYF.

The rearrangement uses TRBV29-1 and TRBJ1-2; D gene ambiguous. Trimming stripped 4 bases from V and 8 bases from J, with 17 bases between. Germline CDR1 and CDR2: SQVTM and ANQGSEA. The CDR3 runs 13 residues. Written as DNA, the CDR3 is TGCAGCGTTGTGGGGAACCTTAGGATCGGCTACACCTTC. It is translated as CSVVGNLRIGYTF. Complete variable domain (other parts from reference TRBV29-1 and TRBJ1-2): SAVISQKPSRDICQRGTSLTIQCQVDSQVTMMFWYRQQPGQSLTLIATANQGSEATYESGFVIDKFPISRPNLTFSTLTVSNMSPEDSSIYLCSVVGNLRIGYTFGSGTRLTVV.

V and J are TRBV2 and TRBJ2-2; no definite D call. The CDR3 extends over 16 amino acids. V was pared by 7 bases and J by 4 bases, with 19 bases between. In germline, CDR1 is SNHLY, CDR2 FYNNEI. CDR3 region: CASITNGALVTGELFF. Here the CDR3 DNA reads TGTGCCAGCATCACGAATGGTGCATTAGTCACCGGGGAGCTGTTTTTT.

The chain uses TRBV4-3 and TRBJ2-5; D unresolved. V was pared by 0 bases and J by 4 bases, with 12 bases between. This CDR3 is built from 15 residues. CDR1 is LGHNA and CDR2 is YSLEER in the germline V gene. In DNA form, the CDR3 reads TGCGCCAGCAGCCAAGATCGGCAGGCCCTAGAGACCCAGTACTTC. Its translation is CASSQDRQALETQYF.

The chain has TRBV29-1 and TRBJ2-1, with 12 bases lining up with TRBD2. Germline values: CDR1 SQVTM, CDR2 ANQGSEA. This CDR3 is built from 14 residues. V lost 7 bases and J lost 8; bases outside the gene matches: 9. The CDR3 here is CSGLLAGGGDEQFF. CDR3 bases: TGCAGCGGACTACTAGCGGGAGGAGGAGATGAGCAGTTCTTC.

V and J are TRBV9 and TRBJ2-1; 10 positions match TRBD2. J lost 5 bases, V lost 0 bases, and 5 bases had no gene match. The CDR3 is 16 residues long. Germline CDR1 is SGDLS and CDR2 is YYNGEE. Here the CDR3 reads CASSVVSLAGDNEQFF. The CDR3 region has the DNA TGTGCCAGCAGCGTAGTCAGTCTAGCGGGAGACAATGAGCAGTTCTTC. Full variable domain (missing parts from reference TRBV9 and TRBJ2-1): DSGVTQTPKHLITATGQRVTLRCSPRSGDLSVYWYQQSLDQGLQFLIQYYNGEERAKGNILERFSAQQFPDLHSELNLSSLELGDSALYFCASSVVSLAGDNEQFFGPGTRLTVL.

The rearrangement uses TRBV4-2 and TRBJ2-1; possible D gene TRBD2, 7 bases. The CDR3 length is 17 residues. Deletions cut 0 bases from V and 9 bases from J, with 21 bases between. CDR1 is LGHNA, CDR2 YNFKEQ, per germline. CDR3 sequence (DNA): TGTGCCAGCAGCCAAGATCTAGGGGGGGTTACGACAGGTGAGCAGTTCTTC. Amino acids: CASSQDLGGVTTGEQFF.

The chain has TRBV4-1 and TRBJ1-6; 11 nucleotides line up with TRBD1. Germline trimming cut 3 bases from V and 4 bases from J; bases unmatched to any gene: 8. The germline V gene encodes CDR1 MGHRA and CDR2 YSYEKL. The CDR3 loop spans 18 amino acids. CDR3 region: CASSHLGTGGAYNSPLHF. The DNA of the CDR3 is TGCGCCAGCAGCCATTTGGGGACAGGGGGGGCGTATAATTCACCCCTCCACTTT.

This chain joins TRBV12-3 or TRBV12-4 and TRBJ1-5, with a tentative D call TRBD1 (5 bases). V lost 6 bases and J lost 4, with 16 bases in between. The CDR3 spans 15 residues. Here the CDR3 reads CASSDRDGINQPQHF. The CDR3 nucleotides read TGTGCCAGCAGCGATCGGGACGGAATTAATCAGCCCCAGCATTTT.

The chain links TRBV14 to TRBJ2-7; perhaps D is TRBD1 or TRBD2 (6 bases each). Germline V gene lookup returns CDR1 SGHDN and CDR2 FVKESK. V lost 3 bases, J lost 4 bases, and 13 bases lay in between. CDR3 size: 14 residues. CDR3 protein: CASSQGGPSYEQYF. As DNA, the CDR3 is TGTGCCAGCAGCCAGGGGGGCCCCTCTTACGAGCAGTACTTC. Variable domain in full (rest from reference TRBV14 and TRBJ2-7): EAGVTQFPSHSVIEKGQTVTLRCDPISGHDNLYWYRRVMGKEIKFLLHFVKESKQDESGMPNNRFLAERTGGTYSTLKVQPAELEDSGVYFCASSQGGPSYEQYFGPGTRLTVT.

The chain recombines TRBV7-3 with TRBJ1-2; D is perhaps TRBD1 (6 bases). The CDR3 extends over 14 amino acids. V was clipped by 4 bases and J by 0 bases, with 9 bases between them. Germline loops: CDR1 SGHTA, CDR2 FQGTGA. The CDR3 sequence is CASSSSGANYGYTF. CDR3 DNA: TGTGCCAGCAGCTCTTCAGGGGCTAACTATGGCTACACCTTC.

The chain couples TRBV7-3 to TRBJ2-3; maybe TRBD2 (5 bases). There are 15 residues in the CDR3. Trimming cost V 7 bases and J 0 bases, with 14 bases left between them. Germline V gene data show CDR1 as SGHTA and CDR2 as FQGTGA. The CDR3 sequence: CASTASSGSTDTQYF. The DNA for the CDR3 is TGTGCCAGCACCGCTAGCTCGGGCAGCACAGATACGCAGTATTTT.